This T cell receptor beta chain was documented in a study of CDR3 diversity in severe acne. In TCRdb, the PCR reads were re-called with MiXCR into one record per CDR3 protein. The data contain over 85,000 distinct CDR3 sequences, 45% to 60% of them singletons. This clonotype was found many times. V shed 1 base and J shed 0 bases, with 10 bases lying between them. This CDR3 contains 16 residues. CDR1 is LGHDT, CDR2 YNNKEL, per germline (reference sequence). The clonotype was recovered from a male donor with acne. Sequencing used blood. The chain recombines TRBV3-1 with TRBJ2-1, with D uncertain. CDR3 sequence reads: CASSQVPGSSYNEQFF. DNA for the CDR3: TGTGCCAGCAGCCAAGTACCCGGAAGCTCCTACAATGAGCAGTTCTTC.